The rows below give T cell receptor beta chains drawn from one sample of a study of T cell responses to AZD1222 COVID-19 vaccine. Measured with immunoSEQ multiplex PCR; TCRdb has only the in-frame clones, and not every one. The sample shows around 99,000 clones, over 80% of them seen only once. The sequences come from peripheral blood, collected 28 days after the second AZD1222 dose. The origin of the receptors is an adult who received the AZD1222 COVID-19 vaccine. Both conserved end residues are part of each CDR3. Clone size is shown for a subset of rows, as once, few, many or a class of expanded clone.

clone size: NA; J gene: TRBJ1-6; V gene: TRBV7-8; CDR3 protein: CASSSARGGLNSPLHF
clone size: NA; J gene: TRBJ1-1; V gene: TRBV6-5; CDR3 protein: CASWDRNTEAFF
clone size: NA; J gene: TRBJ1-5; V gene: TRBV6-5; CDR3 protein: CASRWSNNQPQHF
clone size: NA; J gene: TRBJ2-2; V gene: TRBV3-1/TRBV3-2; CDR3 protein: CASSQETGTNTGELFF
clone size: NA; J gene: TRBJ1-1; V gene: TRBV6-2/TRBV6-3; CDR3 protein: CASSYSWGRTEAFF
clone size: NA; J gene: TRBJ1-1; V gene: TRBV20-1; CDR3 protein: CSARDRLEAFF
clone size: NA; J gene: TRBJ2-1; V gene: TRBV7-8; CDR3 protein: CASSPTGTREGEQFF
clone size: NA; J gene: TRBJ1-1; V gene: TRBV5-5; CDR3 protein: CASSSSPLAEAFF
clone size: NA; J gene: TRBJ1-2; V gene: TRBV7-2; CDR3 protein: CASSLAASGGSSYGYTF
clone size: NA; J gene: TRBJ2-7; V gene: TRBV4-1; CDR3 protein: CASSQEPQGSYEQYF
clone size: NA; J gene: TRBJ1-5; V gene: TRBV19; CDR3 protein: CASSIHQYSNQPQHF
clone size: NA; J gene: TRBJ1-1; V gene: TRBV5-1; CDR3 protein: CASSLVGDQTEAFF
clone size: once; J gene: TRBJ1-6; V gene: TRBV19; CDR3 protein: CASSRDGSSYNSPLHF
clone size: NA; J gene: TRBJ1-2; V gene: TRBV2; CDR3 protein: CASSESKPEDNFGYTF
clone size: NA; J gene: TRBJ1-5; V gene: TRBV7-9; CDR3 protein: CATEGTVNQPQHF
clone size: NA; J gene: TRBJ2-3; V gene: TRBV7-2; CDR3 protein: CASSTPGPSPADTQYF
clone size: NA; J gene: TRBJ1-3; V gene: TRBV3-1/TRBV3-2; CDR3 protein: CASSQTFTGDSGNTIYF
clone size: NA; J gene: TRBJ1-1; V gene: TRBV5-1; CDR3 protein: CASSLHRGDTEAFF
clone size: NA; J gene: TRBJ2-1; V gene: TRBV7-3; CDR3 protein: CASSLSGGSYNEQFF
clone size: once; J gene: TRBJ1-6; V gene: TRBV6-5; CDR3 protein: CASSFRGSNSPLHF
clone size: NA; J gene: TRBJ2-1; V gene: TRBV3-1/TRBV3-2; CDR3 protein: CASSPHLVAGGNNEQFF
clone size: NA; J gene: TRBJ1-5; V gene: TRBV28; CDR3 protein: CASRETSRAQHF
clone size: NA; J gene: TRBJ2-3; V gene: TRBV3-1/TRBV3-2; CDR3 protein: CASSQDLTPTNTQYF
clone size: NA; J gene: TRBJ1-4; V gene: TRBV30; CDR3 protein: CAWSVIQTTNEKLFF
clone size: NA; J gene: TRBJ2-2; V gene: TRBV5-1; CDR3 protein: CASSLGTGSAGELFF
clone size: NA; J gene: TRBJ2-5; V gene: TRBV24-1; CDR3 protein: CATSNPAGGKETQYF
clone size: NA; J gene: TRBJ1-6; V gene: TRBV19; CDR3 protein: CASSIGSRYSPLHF
clone size: NA; J gene: TRBJ1-2; V gene: TRBV28; CDR3 protein: CASSLSGARGYTF
clone size: NA; J gene: TRBJ1-1; V gene: TRBV5-5; CDR3 protein: CASSWGTTGGTEAFF
clone size: once; J gene: TRBJ1-1; V gene: TRBV30; CDR3 protein: CALDRQVNTEAFF
clone size: once; J gene: TRBJ1-6; V gene: TRBV28; CDR3 protein: CASSLDPRANSPLHF
clone size: NA; J gene: TRBJ1-3; V gene: TRBV7-9; CDR3 protein: CASSHQPHKGLSGNTIYF
clone size: NA; J gene: TRBJ2-7; V gene: TRBV30; CDR3 protein: CAWNPPPRKIEKQYF
clone size: NA; J gene: TRBJ1-2; V gene: TRBV29-1; CDR3 protein: CSVEPAALNYGYTF
clone size: NA; J gene: TRBJ1-1; V gene: TRBV19; CDR3 protein: CASISTGQGISEAFF
clone size: NA; J gene: TRBJ2-3; V gene: TRBV27; CDR3 protein: CASSWGLTDTQYF
clone size: NA; J gene: TRBJ2-2; V gene: TRBV2; CDR3 protein: CATQTQGYGELFF
clone size: NA; J gene: TRBJ2-5; V gene: TRBV6-5; CDR3 protein: CASSYAGVSETQYF
clone size: NA; J gene: TRBJ1-5; V gene: TRBV6-5; CDR3 protein: CASSNLPLQGFGKHF
clone size: few; J gene: TRBJ1-3; V gene: TRBV5-1; CDR3 protein: CASSLSGLNTIYF
clone size: NA; J gene: TRBJ2-7; V gene: TRBV29-1; CDR3 protein: CSVGGQGYEQYF
clone size: NA; J gene: TRBJ1-6; V gene: TRBV18; CDR3 protein: CASSPGDSFNSPLHF
clone size: NA; J gene: TRBJ2-3; V gene: TRBV7-6; CDR3 protein: CASSLLRGITPDTQYF
clone size: NA; J gene: TRBJ2-1; V gene: TRBV28; CDR3 protein: CASSSTADLTRVAFF
clone size: NA; J gene: TRBJ2-5; V gene: TRBV19; CDR3 protein: CASSMSGGYQETQYF